The clone carrying this T cell receptor beta chain was picked up a small number of times. Antigen specificity is unknown. This record belongs to a study of T-cell reconstitution after alpha-beta-depleted transplantation in children. Study-level points and caveats: Surviving thymic progenitors and recipient T cells were the source of high TCRbeta diversity at day 60 in some patients.

Unique molecular identifiers featured in how the TCRbeta library was prepared. Using its own MiXCR run on the PCR reads, TCRdb lists one record per CDR3 protein. The sample yields some 840,000 distinct CDR3 sequences, roughly 16% seen once. V dropped 0 bases and J dropped 1; count of bases not matched to a gene: 5. The germline CDR1 and CDR2 sequences are SGHRS and YFSETQ. The CDR3 covers 16 residues. This rearrangement joins TRBV5-1 to TRBJ2-7, with 9 positions matching TRBD1. This receptor was taken from a male patient younger than 18 who had a stem cell transplant for acute lymphoblastic leukemia, so the T cells may come from the graft donor. Sequences were derived from PBMCs, mostly from graft donor cells, sampled 360 days after TCRalphabeta/CD19-depleted stem cell transplant. CDR3 sequence: CASSLASGTGSYEQYF. The CDR3 coding sequence is TGCGCCAGCAGCTTGGCCAGCGGGACAGGGTCCTACGAGCAGTACTTC. Combining the CDR3 with reference TRBV5-1 and TRBJ2-7 gives the whole variable domain KAGVTQTPRYLIKTRGQQVTLSCSPISGHRSVSWYQQTPGQGLQFLFEYFSETQRNKGNFPGRFSGRQFSNSRSEMNVSTLELGDSALYLCASSLASGTGSYEQYFGPGTRLTVT.